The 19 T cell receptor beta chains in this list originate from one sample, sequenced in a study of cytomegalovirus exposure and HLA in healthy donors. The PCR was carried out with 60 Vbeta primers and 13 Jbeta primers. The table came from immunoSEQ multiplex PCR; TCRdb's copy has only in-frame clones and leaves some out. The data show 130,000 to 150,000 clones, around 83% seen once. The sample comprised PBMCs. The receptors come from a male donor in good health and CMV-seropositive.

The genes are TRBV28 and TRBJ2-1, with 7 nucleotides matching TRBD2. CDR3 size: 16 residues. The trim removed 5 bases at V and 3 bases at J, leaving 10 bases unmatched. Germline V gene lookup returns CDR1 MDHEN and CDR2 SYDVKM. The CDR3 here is CASSLPPVAGYNEQFF. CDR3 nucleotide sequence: TGTGCCAGCAGTCTCCCTCCGGTAGCGGGCTACAATGAGCAGTTCTTC.

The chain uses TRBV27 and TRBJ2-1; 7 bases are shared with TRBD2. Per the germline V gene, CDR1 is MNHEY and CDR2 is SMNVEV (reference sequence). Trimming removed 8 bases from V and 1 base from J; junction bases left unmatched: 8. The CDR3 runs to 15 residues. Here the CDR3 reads CASHRGGSSYNEQFF. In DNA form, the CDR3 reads TGTGCCAGCCATAGGGGCGGGAGTTCCTACAATGAGCAGTTCTTC.

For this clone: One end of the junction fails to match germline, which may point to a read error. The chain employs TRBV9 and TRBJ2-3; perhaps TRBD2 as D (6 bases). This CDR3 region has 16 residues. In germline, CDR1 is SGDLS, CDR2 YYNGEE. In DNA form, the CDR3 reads TGTGCCAGCAGCGTAGCGGTGGGACTCTCCACAGATACGCAGTTTTTT. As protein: CASSVAVGLSTDTQFF.

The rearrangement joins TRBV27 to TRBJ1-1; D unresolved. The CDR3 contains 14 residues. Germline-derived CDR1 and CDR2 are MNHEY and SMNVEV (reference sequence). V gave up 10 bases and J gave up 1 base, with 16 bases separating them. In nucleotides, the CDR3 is TGTGCCACCGCGACCGGGATGGCGAACACTGAAGCTTTCTTT. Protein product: CATATGMANTEAFF.

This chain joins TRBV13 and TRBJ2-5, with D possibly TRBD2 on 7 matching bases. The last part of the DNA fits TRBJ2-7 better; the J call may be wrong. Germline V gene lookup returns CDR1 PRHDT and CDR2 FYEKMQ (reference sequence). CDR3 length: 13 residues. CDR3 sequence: CASMAAGQDEQYF. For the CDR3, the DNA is TGTGCCAGCATGGCAGCGGGACAAGACGAGCAGTACTTC.

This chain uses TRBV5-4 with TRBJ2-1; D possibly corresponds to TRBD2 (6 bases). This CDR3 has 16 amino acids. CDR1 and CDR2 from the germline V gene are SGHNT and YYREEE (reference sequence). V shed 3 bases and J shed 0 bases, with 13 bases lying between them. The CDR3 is CASSWEEGGSYNEQFF. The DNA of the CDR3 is TGTGCCAGCAGCTGGGAGGAAGGTGGCTCCTACAATGAGCAGTTCTTC.

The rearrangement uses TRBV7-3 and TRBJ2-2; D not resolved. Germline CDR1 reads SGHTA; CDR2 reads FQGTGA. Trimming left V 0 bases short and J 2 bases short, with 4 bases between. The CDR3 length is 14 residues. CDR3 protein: CASSLTTNTGELFF. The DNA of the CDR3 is TGTGCCAGCAGCTTAACGACAAACACCGGGGAGCTGTTTTTT.

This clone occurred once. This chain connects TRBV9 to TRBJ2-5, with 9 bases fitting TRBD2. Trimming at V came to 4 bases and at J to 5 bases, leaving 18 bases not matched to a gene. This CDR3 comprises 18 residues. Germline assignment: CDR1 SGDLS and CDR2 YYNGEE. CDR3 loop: CASSPRGVREGQGETQYF. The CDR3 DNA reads TGTGCCAGCAGCCCCCGGGGGGTGCGGGAGGGCCAGGGGGAGACCCAGTACTTC.

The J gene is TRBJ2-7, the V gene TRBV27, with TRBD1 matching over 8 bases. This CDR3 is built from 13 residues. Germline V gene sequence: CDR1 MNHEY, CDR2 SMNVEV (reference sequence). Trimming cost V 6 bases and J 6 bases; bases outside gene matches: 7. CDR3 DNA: TGTGCCAGCAGCCTAGGACAGGGTACCGAGCAGTACTTC. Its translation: CASSLGQGTEQYF.

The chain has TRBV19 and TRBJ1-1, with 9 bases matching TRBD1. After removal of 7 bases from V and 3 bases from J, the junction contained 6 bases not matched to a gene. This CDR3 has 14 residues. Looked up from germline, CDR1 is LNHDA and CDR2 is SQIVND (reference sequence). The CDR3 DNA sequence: TGTGCCAGTAAGTTACAGGGGGCTGACACTGAAGCTTTCTTT. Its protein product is CASKLQGADTEAFF.

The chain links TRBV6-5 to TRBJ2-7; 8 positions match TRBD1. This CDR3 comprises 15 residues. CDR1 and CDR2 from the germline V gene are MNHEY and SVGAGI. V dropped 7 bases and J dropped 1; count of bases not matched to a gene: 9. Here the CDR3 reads CASIVTGQGSYEQYF. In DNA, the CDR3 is TGTGCCAGCATAGTCACCGGACAGGGATCCTACGAGCAGTACTTC.

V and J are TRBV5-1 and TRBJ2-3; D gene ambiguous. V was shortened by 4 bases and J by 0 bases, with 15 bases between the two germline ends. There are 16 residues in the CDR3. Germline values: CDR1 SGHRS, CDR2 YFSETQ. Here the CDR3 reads CASSPTAVTSTDTQYF. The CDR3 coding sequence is TGCGCCAGCAGCCCCACAGCTGTCACTAGCACAGATACGCAGTATTTT. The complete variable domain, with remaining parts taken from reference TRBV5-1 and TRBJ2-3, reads KAGVTQTPRYLIKTRGQQVTLSCSPISGHRSVSWYQQTPGQGLQFLFEYFSETQRNKGNFPGRFSGRQFSNSRSEMNVSTLELGDSALYLCASSPTAVTSTDTQYFGPGTRLTVL.

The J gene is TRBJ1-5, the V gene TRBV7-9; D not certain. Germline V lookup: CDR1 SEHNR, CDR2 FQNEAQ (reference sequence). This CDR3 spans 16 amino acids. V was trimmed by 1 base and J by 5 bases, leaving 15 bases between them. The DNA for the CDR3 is TGTGCCAGCAGCTTAGGGTTTGGGCCTCCTTATCAGCCCCAGCATTTT. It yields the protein CASSLGFGPPYQPQHF.

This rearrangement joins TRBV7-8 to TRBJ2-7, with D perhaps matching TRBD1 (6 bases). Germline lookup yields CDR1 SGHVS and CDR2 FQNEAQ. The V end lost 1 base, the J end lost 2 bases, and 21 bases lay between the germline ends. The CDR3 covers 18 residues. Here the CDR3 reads CASSLGPLTGFATYEQYF. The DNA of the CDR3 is TGTGCCAGCAGCTTAGGCCCCTTAACAGGGTTCGCGACCTACGAGCAGTACTTC.

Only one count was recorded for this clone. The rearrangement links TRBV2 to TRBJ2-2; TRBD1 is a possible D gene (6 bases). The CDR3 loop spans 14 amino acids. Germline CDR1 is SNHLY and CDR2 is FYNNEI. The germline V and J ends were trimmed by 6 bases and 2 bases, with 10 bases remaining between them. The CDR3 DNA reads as TGTGCCAGCAGAGGACAGACCAACACCGGGGAGCTGTTTTTT. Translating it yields CASRGQTNTGELFF.

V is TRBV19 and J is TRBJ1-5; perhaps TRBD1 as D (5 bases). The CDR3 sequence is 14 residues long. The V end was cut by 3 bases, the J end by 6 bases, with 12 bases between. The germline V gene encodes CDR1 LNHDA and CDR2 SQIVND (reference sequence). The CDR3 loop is CASSIPQGTQPQHF. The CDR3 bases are TGTGCCAGTAGTATTCCGCAGGGAACTCAGCCCCAGCATTTT.

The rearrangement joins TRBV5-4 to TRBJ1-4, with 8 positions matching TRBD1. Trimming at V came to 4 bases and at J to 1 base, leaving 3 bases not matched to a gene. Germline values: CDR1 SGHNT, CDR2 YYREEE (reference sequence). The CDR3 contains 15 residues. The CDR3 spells CASSRGQGTNEKLFF. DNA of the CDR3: TGTGCCAGCAGCCGCGGACAGGGAACTAATGAAAAACTGTTTTTT.

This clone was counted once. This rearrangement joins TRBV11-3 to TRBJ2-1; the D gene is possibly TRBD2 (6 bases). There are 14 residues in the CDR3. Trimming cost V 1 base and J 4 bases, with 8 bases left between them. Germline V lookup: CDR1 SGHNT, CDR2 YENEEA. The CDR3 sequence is CASSLGSGYNEQFF. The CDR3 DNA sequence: TGTGCCAGCAGCTTAGGTAGCGGATACAATGAGCAGTTCTTC.

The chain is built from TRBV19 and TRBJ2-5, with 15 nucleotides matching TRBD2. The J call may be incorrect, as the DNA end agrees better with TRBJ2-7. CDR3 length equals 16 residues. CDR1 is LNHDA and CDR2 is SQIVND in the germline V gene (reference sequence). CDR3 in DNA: TGTGCCAGTAGTTCCGGACTAGCGGGAGGGCCTCACGAGCAGTACTTC. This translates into CASSSGLAGGPHEQYF.